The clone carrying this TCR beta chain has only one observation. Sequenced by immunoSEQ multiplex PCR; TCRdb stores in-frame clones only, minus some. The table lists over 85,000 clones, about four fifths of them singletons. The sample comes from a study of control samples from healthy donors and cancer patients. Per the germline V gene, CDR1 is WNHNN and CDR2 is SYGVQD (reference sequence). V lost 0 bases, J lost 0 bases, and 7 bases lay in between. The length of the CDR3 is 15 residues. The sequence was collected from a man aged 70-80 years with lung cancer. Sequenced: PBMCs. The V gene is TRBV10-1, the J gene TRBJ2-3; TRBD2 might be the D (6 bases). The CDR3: CASSESGTSTDTQYF. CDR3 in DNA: TGCGCCAGCAGTGAGTCGGGGACTAGCACAGATACGCAGTATTTT.